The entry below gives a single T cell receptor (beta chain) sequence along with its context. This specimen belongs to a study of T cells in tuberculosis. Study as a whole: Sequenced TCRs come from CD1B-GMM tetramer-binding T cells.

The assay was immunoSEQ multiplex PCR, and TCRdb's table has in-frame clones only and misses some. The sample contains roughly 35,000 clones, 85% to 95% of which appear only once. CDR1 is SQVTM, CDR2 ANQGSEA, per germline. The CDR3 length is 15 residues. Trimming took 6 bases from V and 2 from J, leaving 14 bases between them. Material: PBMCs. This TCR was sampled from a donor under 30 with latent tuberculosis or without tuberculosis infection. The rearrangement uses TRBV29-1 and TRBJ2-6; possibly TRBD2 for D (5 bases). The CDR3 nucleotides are TGCAGCGTCCCAGGAGACGGGACTGGGGCCAACGTCCTGACTTTC. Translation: CSVPGDGTGANVLTF.